One and the same sample provided the 7 T cell receptor beta chains below, sequenced in a study of T-cell reconstitution after alpha-beta-depleted transplantation in children. Study observations and caveats: From newly produced T cells came most of the T-cell counts and diversity one year after transplant.

These TCRs are of unknown antigen specificity. Unique molecular identifiers were used to barcode this TCRbeta library. TCRdb fed the PCR reads into MiXCR, producing one record per CDR3 protein. This sample has about 300,000 distinct CDR3 sequences, with over 7.5% found just once. The specimen was peripheral blood, collected 360 days after TCRalphabeta/CD19-depleted stem cell transplant. The receptors originated from a female patient between 2 and 15 years old who had a stem cell transplant for Fanconi anemia, so the T cells may come from the graft donor.

This chain connects TRBV27 to TRBJ2-1; 7 nucleotides line up with TRBD1. Per the germline V gene, CDR1 is MNHEY and CDR2 is SMNVEV (reference sequence). With V trimmed by 6 bases and J by 14 bases, 10 bases remained unmatched. The CDR3 has 12 residues. The CDR3 DNA reads TGTGCCAGCAGACGGGACAGCTGGTCAGAGTTCTTC. Amino acid sequence: CASRRDSWSEFF.

This clonotype came up a few times. The chain is built from TRBV7-6 and TRBJ2-1; 8 nucleotides agree with TRBD2. Looked up from germline, CDR1 is SGHVS and CDR2 is FNYEAQ. The trim removed 4 bases at V and 6 bases at J, leaving 14 bases unmatched. The CDR3 totals 17 residues. DNA for the CDR3: TGTGCCAGCAGCTACCCCGGGGGAGCGGGGGCAAGCAATGAGCAGTTCTTC. Protein: CASSYPGGAGASNEQFF.

At least ten counts were recorded for this clonotype. The rearrangement uses TRBV4-2 and TRBJ2-1, with D possibly TRBD2 on 6 matching bases. The CDR3 covers 14 residues. The germline V gene encodes CDR1 LGHNA and CDR2 YNFKEQ. Trimming shortened V by 4 bases and J by 7 bases, and 14 bases separated the two germline ends. The CDR3 protein is CASSLGSRGNEQFF. In DNA, the CDR3 is TGTGCCAGCAGCCTTGGGTCCCGGGGGAATGAGCAGTTCTTC.

The gene calls are TRBV6-5 and TRBJ1-2, with 7 bases matching TRBD1. Germline V lookup: CDR1 MNHEY, CDR2 SVGAGI. Trimming took 6 bases from V and 3 from J; bases not matched to a gene: 10. The CDR3 has 15 amino acids. The CDR3 sequence: CASRGIYRGDYGYTF. In DNA form, the CDR3 reads TGTGCCAGCAGGGGAATTTACAGGGGAGACTATGGCTACACCTTC.

V is TRBV28 and J is TRBJ2-7; TRBD2 might be the D (5 bases). Trimming shortened V by 2 bases and J by 3 bases, and 11 bases separated the two germline ends. CDR3 length: 14 residues. CDR1 MDHEN and CDR2 SYDVKM come from the germline V gene. CDR3 in DNA: TGTGCCAGCAGTTTAAGTTGGGAGCACTACGAGCAGTACTTC. Protein product: CASSLSWEHYEQYF.

This clonotype was detected a few times. This sequence joins TRBV7-2 and TRBJ1-6; D gene ambiguous. V gave up 6 bases and J gave up 1 base, with 7 bases separating them. From germline, CDR1 is SGHTA and CDR2 FQGNSA. The CDR3 has 14 residues. CDR3 loop: CASSYRSYNSPLHF. The CDR3 DNA reads TGTGCCAGCAGTTACCGGTCCTATAATTCACCCCTCCACTTT. Together with reference TRBV7-2 and TRBJ1-6, the CDR3 gives the full variable domain: GAGVSQSPSNKVTEKGKDVELRCDPISGHTALYWYRQSLGQGLEFLIYFQGNSAPDKSGLPSDRFSAERTGGSVSTLTIQRTQQEDSAVYLCASSYRSYNSPLHFGNGTRLTVT.

This clonotype was picked up many times. The chain uses TRBV7-2 and TRBJ2-1; D not resolved. This CDR3 region has 13 residues. V was trimmed by 0 bases and J by 5 bases, leaving 5 bases between them. CDR1 SGHTA and CDR2 FQGNSA come from the germline V gene. The CDR3 region has the DNA TGTGCCAGCAGCTTAGCGCGCCACAATGAGCAGTTCTTC. Protein: CASSLARHNEQFF.